Detailed here is one T cell receptor beta chain. Profiling relied on immunoSEQ multiplex PCR, and the TCRdb table lists in-frame clones only, not all of them. Here the sample spans some 130,000 clones, approximately 86% being singletons. The data originate from a study of control samples from healthy donors and cancer patients. The sequence derives from a woman aged 30 to 39 in good health. The sample was blood.

The CDR3: CSVRDSAPNEQFF. The CDR3 DNA is TGCAGCGTTCGGGACTCTGCCCCCAATGAGCAGTTCTTC. This chain joins TRBV29-1 and TRBJ2-1, with D perhaps matching TRBD2 (6 bases). The CDR3 sequence is 13 residues long. V dropped 5 bases and J dropped 6 bases, with 14 bases sitting between them. Germline V gene data show CDR1 as SQVTM and CDR2 as ANQGSEA.